Given below is one T cell receptor beta chain in context. The PCR had 60 Vbeta and 13 Jbeta primers. The assay was immunoSEQ multiplex PCR, and TCRdb's table has in-frame clones only and misses some. In the table there are roughly 100,000 clones, about four fifths of which are singletons. The source of the sample is a study of cytomegalovirus exposure and HLA in healthy donors. The V end lost 3 bases, the J end lost 1 base, and 13 bases lay between the germline ends. Germline V gene data show CDR1 as SGHKS and CDR2 as YYEKEE (reference sequence). This CDR3 is built from 15 residues. V and J are TRBV5-5 and TRBJ1-1, with D unclear. Sequencing used PBMCs. The sequence was obtained from a man between 18 and 29 years old in good health and CMV-seropositive. The CDR3 reads CASSWAGGPNTEAFF. The CDR3 DNA sequence: TGTGCCAGCAGCTGGGCCGGAGGTCCGAACACTGAAGCTTTCTTT.